The following is a TCR beta chain sequence with its context. No culture or expansion preceded analysis of these blood cells. The sample originates from a study of neoadjuvant anti-PD-1 for oral cavity cancer. CDR1 is SGHVS, CDR2 FQNEAQ, per germline. This CDR3 is built from 14 residues. V lost 4 bases and J 4 bases, leaving 8 bases between the germline ends. The table came from immunoSEQ multiplex PCR; TCRdb's copy has only in-frame clones and leaves some out. The sample yields about 20,000 clones, approximately 72% seen once. The chain links TRBV7-8 to TRBJ2-6; unclear D gene. This receptor was identified in a person between 35 and 79 years old with oral cavity squamous cell carcinoma. Sequencing was performed on PBMCs, taken before nivolumab (anti-PD-1) treatment. In nucleotides, the CDR3 is TGTGCCAGCAGCTCCGTTTCCGGGGCCAACGTCCTGACTTTC. Encoded protein: CASSSVSGANVLTF.